A selection of T cell receptor beta chains follows, all from one sample in a study of regulatory T cells in long-lasting Graves disease. TCRdb called the multiplex PCR reads again in MiXCR, with one record for every CDR3 protein. This table has about 560,000 distinct CDR3 sequences, around 16% appearing once. These data are also associated with another study on T cells in Graves' hyperthyroidism and ophthalmopathy.

Here the sequenced sample was peripheral blood mononuclear cells (PBMCs), taken at new diagnosis, from a patient treated with antithyroid drugs. These receptors were obtained from a man aged 18 to 35 with Graves disease. CDR3s leave out the opening cysteine and the closing phenylalanine or tryptophan.

V gene	CDR3 protein
TRBV28	ASSRSPGQGGGELF
TRBV7-9	ASSQQRESPNEQF
TRBV5-5	ASSYPGLALQETQY
TRBV12-3/TRBV12-4	ASSHGSNQPQH
TRBV7-9	ASSFSGTSGSYEQY
TRBV19	ASSIDLGSDYTGELF
TRBV27	ASSPSLGGNEQF
TRBV7-2	ASSFPGTSIPGELF
TRBV9	ASSSEDRVLLYTGELF
TRBV10-3	AISDGLAAYNEQF
TRBV7-2	ASSLGLRYEQY
TRBV20-1	SARGGLAEYEQY
TRBV4-1	ASSRASSQGKGGYT
TRBV18	ASSPGGRNYGCT
TRBV30	AWSPVTGDTQY
TRBV3-1	ASTRKGAAAGELF
TRBV28	ASSPFHRGGQNTEAF
TRBV20-1	TAAKTVRDTEAF
TRBV4-1	ASSQEGGYYSNQPQH
TRBV14	ASRFGGSSYNEQF
TRBV5-1	ASSLIGDEQF
TRBV5-1	ASSLRSSIGDNEQF
TRBV11-3	ASSLSGTNTEAF
TRBV12-3/TRBV12-4	ASSLRRAAEAF
TRBV6-1	ASSPYTEAF
TRBV6-1	ASSHLNGGSPTRSKNTEAF
TRBV30	AWSTAGAGRIHYGYT
TRBV7-2	ASNHPTSGSTDTQY
TRBV28	ASRTSGGSYNEQF
TRBV19	ASSIFENTEAF
TRBV27	ASTGYRGTSGRSSYNEQF
TRBV30	ACNGAGGGYEQY
TRBV19	ASSPATGAYEQY
TRBV6-2/TRBV6-3	ASSRRDTQETQY
TRBV6-2/TRBV6-3	ASSYRGAVDSPLH
TRBV7-9	ASSKPGQGVVYEQY
TRBV4-1	ASSQVLGGETYEQY
TRBV20-1	SARDPRRDDTQY
TRBV5-1	ASSPGLLANTGELF
TRBV28	ASSIRTVGYGYT
TRBV20-1	SARLRTGELF
TRBV15	ATSGGRFSYEQY
TRBV5-1	ASSLGQTGEEKLF
TRBV4-1	ASSQGVLQPQH
TRBV7-7	ASSRLTGPGELF
TRBV6-1	ASSKQGALPLYTEAF
TRBV9	ASRTRTSQEQF
TRBV7-2	ASRYGLAGTYEQY
TRBV2	ASRRGEYSNQPQH
TRBV11-2	ASSTKGTSGRYYNEQF
TRBV7-9	ASSPTLEQF
TRBV3-1	ASSQDLGGIYNEQF
TRBV28	ASSTRQGASEKLF